This T cell receptor (beta chain) was captured in a study of blood T cell repertoires in COVID-19. For the study at large: The United States, Italy and Spain were the sources of the acute and convalescent COVID-19 samples. PBMCs, B-cell-depleted T cells, or T cells provided the cDNA or gDNA that made up the material.

This CDR3 region has 15 residues. Germline assignment: CDR1 KGHSH and CDR2 LQKENI. V trimming: 4 bases; J trimming: 8 bases; junction bases outside the gene matches: 10. The repertoire was sequenced with immunoSEQ multiplex PCR; TCRdb's copy has only in-frame clones and lacks some. The sample lists over 50,000 clones, under 85% seen once, with about 6.4% in the top ten. This receptor was obtained from a woman between 50 and 59 years old with active or convalescent COVID-19. The gene calls are TRBV18 and TRBJ1-2; TRBD1 aligns across 10 bases. The specimen was peripheral blood. This chain's CDR3 is CASSRSTGGAEGYTF. The CDR3 nucleotides read TGTGCCAGCTCACGGTCGACAGGGGGCGCGGAAGGCTACACCTTC.